The rows below give T cell receptor beta chains drawn from one sample of a study of OX40 agonist ivuxolimab in advanced cancers. Produced via immunoSEQ multiplex PCR; TCRdb's table is partial and in-frame only. The data hold around 150,000 clones, with about nine tenths observed a single time. The sample here was CD4+ or CD8+ T cells sorted from blood, taken in a trial of the OX40 agonist ivuxolimab. All receptors derive from an adult with an advanced solid tumor such as melanoma, head and neck, liver or kidney cancer. Each CDR3 is given with its conserved first and last residue. Each record gives: V gene, D gene, J gene, clone size, CDR3 DNA, CDR3 protein. The D gene is left open where the match is weak. Clone size is given for some rows only: seen once, a few or many times, or a class if the clone is expanded.

v_call: TRBV11-2
d_call: NA
j_call: TRBJ1-1
clone_size: NA
cdr3_nt: TGTGCCAGCAGCTTGGCAGGGGCCATGAACACTGAAGCTTTCTTT
cdr3_aa: CASSLAGAMNTEAFF

v_call: TRBV30
d_call: TRBD1
j_call: TRBJ1-2
clone_size: NA
cdr3_nt: TGTGCCTGGGGTCTCCAGGGGGCCCTCACCTTC
cdr3_aa: CAWGLQGALTF

v_call: TRBV28
d_call: NA
j_call: TRBJ2-7
clone_size: NA
cdr3_nt: TGTGCCAGCAGTTTTGGGGGGGCCGGCTCCTACGAGCAGTACTTC
cdr3_aa: CASSFGGAGSYEQYF

v_call: TRBV27
d_call: NA
j_call: TRBJ1-4
clone_size: NA
cdr3_nt: TGTGCCAGCTCATTAGACACGAATGCACGTGAAAAACTGTTTTTT
cdr3_aa: CASSLDTNAREKLFF

v_call: TRBV10-3
d_call: NA
j_call: TRBJ2-7
clone_size: few
cdr3_nt: TGTGCCATCACGCGCGGTCGGGAGTACGAGCAGTACTTC
cdr3_aa: CAITRGREYEQYF

v_call: TRBV18
d_call: NA
j_call: TRBJ2-2
clone_size: NA
cdr3_nt: TGTGCCAGCTCAGCAACATCGGACCGGGAGCTGTTTTTT
cdr3_aa: CASSATSDRELFF

v_call: TRBV4-1
d_call: NA
j_call: TRBJ1-6
clone_size: NA
cdr3_nt: TGCGCCAGCAGCCTAAACGGCGATAATTCACCCCTCCACTTT
cdr3_aa: CASSLNGDNSPLHF

v_call: TRBV28
d_call: TRBD2
j_call: TRBJ2-1
clone_size: NA
cdr3_nt: TGTGCCAGCAGTTCTCCGGGACTAGCGGAAACTGAGCAGTTCTTC
cdr3_aa: CASSSPGLAETEQFF

v_call: TRBV25-1
d_call: TRBD1
j_call: TRBJ2-5
clone_size: NA
cdr3_nt: TGTGCCAGCAGTGAATCCGCGGGGGGACAGGGGGCCCAGTACTTC
cdr3_aa: CASSESAGGQGAQYF

v_call: TRBV6-6
d_call: NA
j_call: TRBJ2-7
clone_size: once
cdr3_nt: TGTGCCAGCAGTACGGGACTCAACCCCTACGAGCAGTACTTC
cdr3_aa: CASSTGLNPYEQYF

v_call: TRBV2
d_call: NA
j_call: TRBJ2-2
clone_size: NA
cdr3_nt: TGTGCCAGCAGTGCACAGGGAGGGGCCGGGGAGCTGTTTTTT
cdr3_aa: CASSAQGGAGELFF

v_call: TRBV25-1
d_call: TRBD1
j_call: TRBJ1-2
clone_size: NA
cdr3_nt: TGTGCCAGCAGTGTGGACAGGGGGCAAGGTGGCTACACCTTC
cdr3_aa: CASSVDRGQGGYTF

v_call: TRBV18
d_call: NA
j_call: TRBJ1-2
clone_size: NA
cdr3_nt: TGTGCCAGCTCACCCCCGGGGACAACCTTGGGAGGCTACACCTTC
cdr3_aa: CASSPPGTTLGGYTF

v_call: TRBV6-1
d_call: NA
j_call: TRBJ1-2
clone_size: NA
cdr3_nt: TGTGCCAGCAGTGAACCTGGTCTAGCTAACTATGGCTACACCTTC
cdr3_aa: CASSEPGLANYGYTF